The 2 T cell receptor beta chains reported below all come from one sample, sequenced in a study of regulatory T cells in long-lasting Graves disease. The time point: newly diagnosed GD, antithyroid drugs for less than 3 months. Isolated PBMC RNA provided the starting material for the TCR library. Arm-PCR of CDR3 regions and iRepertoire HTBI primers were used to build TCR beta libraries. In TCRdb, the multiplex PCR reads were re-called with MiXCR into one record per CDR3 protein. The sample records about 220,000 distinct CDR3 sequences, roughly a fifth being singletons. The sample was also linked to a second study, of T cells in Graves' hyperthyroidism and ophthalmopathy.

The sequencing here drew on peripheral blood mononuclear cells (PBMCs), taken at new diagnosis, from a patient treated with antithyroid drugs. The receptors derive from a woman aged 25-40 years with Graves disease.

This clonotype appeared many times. Written as DNA, the CDR3 is TGTGCCAGCATCGGTCAGGGTCGGCGCAATCAGCCCCAGCATTTT. It encodes CASIGQGRRNQPQHF. This chain links TRBV28 with TRBJ1-5; D may be TRBD1 (5 bases). Deletions cut 7 bases from V and 2 bases from J, with 15 bases between. CDR1 and CDR2 (germline): MDHEN, SYDVKM. The CDR3 is 15 amino acids.

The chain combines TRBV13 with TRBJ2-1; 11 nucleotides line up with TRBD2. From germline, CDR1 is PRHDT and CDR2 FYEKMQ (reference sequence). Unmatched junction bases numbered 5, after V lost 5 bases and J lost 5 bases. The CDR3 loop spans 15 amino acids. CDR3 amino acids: CASSDSGRGDNEQFF. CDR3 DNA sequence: TGTGCCAGCAGCGATAGCGGGAGGGGAGACAATGAGCAGTTCTTC.